These 18 T cell receptor beta chains were sequenced from one sample in a study of T cell repertoires in cytomegalovirus infection. Via MiXCR, TCRdb re-called the reads, giving one row per CDR3 protein. The sample has 100,000 to 150,000 distinct CDR3 sequences, less than 9.5% seen once; the top ten hold about 9.5%. Sequencing was done on a sample of PBMCs. The receptor source for this set is a human donor in good health (CMV status not recorded). Some clones in this sample may be carry-over from other donors' samples.

V and J are TRBV2 and TRBJ2-1; D is unclear. Trimming stripped 5 bases from V and 8 bases from J, with 13 bases between. The V gene's germline CDR1 is SNHLY and CDR2 FYNNEI. The length of the CDR3 is 13 residues. The CDR3 DNA is TGTGCCAGCAGTCCTGCTCTCCTCGATGAGCAGTTCTTC. It yields the protein CASSPALLDEQFF. Based on the CDR3 plus reference TRBV2 and TRBJ2-1, the full variable domain is EPEVTQTPSHQVTQMGQEVILRCVPISNHLYFYWYRQILGQKVEFLVSFYNNEISEKSEIFDDQFSVERPDGSNFTLKIRSTKLEDSAMYFCASSPALLDEQFFGPGTRLTVL.

Note on this clonotype: Given a much more abundant clone one base away, this may be a read error. The chain combines TRBV6-4 with TRBJ2-3, with D uncertain. Germline V gives CDR1 MRHNA, CDR2 SNTAGT. This CDR3 has 14 residues. The V end lost 3 bases, the J end lost 2 bases, and 9 bases lay between the germline ends. This chain's CDR3 is CASSEGRNTDTQYF. For the CDR3, the DNA is TGTGCCAGCAGTGAAGGGCGGAACACAGATACGCAGTATTTT.

V and J are TRBV13 and TRBJ2-5; D is perhaps TRBD1 (6 bases). This CDR3 region has 14 residues. The germline V and J ends were trimmed by 5 bases and 2 bases, with 12 bases remaining between them. Germline CDR1 PRHDT, CDR2 FYEKMQ (reference sequence). The CDR3 DNA sequence: TGTGCCAGCAGCGAGGACAGCCTACAAGAGACCCAGTACTTC. Translation gives CASSEDSLQETQYF.

This CDR3 reads CASSALTVSYEQYV. The DNA of the CDR3 is TGTGCCAGCAGTGCCCTCACAGTCTCCTACGAGCAGTACGTC. This sequence joins TRBV6-1 and TRBJ2-7; no definite D call. The CDR3 loop spans 14 amino acids. CDR1 and CDR2 (germline): MNHNS, SASEGT. V dropped 4 bases and J dropped 0 bases, with 10 bases sitting between them.

The table lists this clonotype with a count of one. The chain carries TRBV28 and TRBJ1-1; a possible D gene is TRBD1 (5 bases). CDR1 is MDHEN and CDR2 is SYDVKM in the germline V gene. The CDR3 runs to 14 residues. The V and J ends lost 3 bases and 5 bases respectively, with 13 bases between them. The CDR3 spells CASSLVGLGTEAFF. CDR3 DNA sequence: TGTGCCAGCAGTTTGGTGGGGCTAGGGACTGAAGCTTTCTTT. The full variable domain, its missing parts supplied by reference TRBV28 and TRBJ1-1, is DVKVTQSSRYLVKRTGEKVFLECVQDMDHENMFWYRQDPGLGLRLIYFSYDVKMKEKGDIPEGYSVSREKKERFSLILESASTNQTSMYLCASSLVGLGTEAFFGQGTRLTVV.

The genes are TRBV12-3 or TRBV12-4 and TRBJ2-2; perhaps TRBD2 as D (6 bases). The germline V and J ends were trimmed by 8 bases and 6 bases, with 13 bases remaining between them. The CDR3 consists of 13 residues. CDR3 DNA: TGTGCCAGCCTGCCATGGGGGGCCGGGGAGCTGTTTTTT. The encoded protein is CASLPWGAGELFF.

The chain uses TRBV6-4 and TRBJ1-6, with D perhaps matching TRBD1 (6 bases). The CDR3 totals 13 residues. Germline lookup yields CDR1 MRHNA and CDR2 SNTAGT. V was clipped by 2 bases and J by 10 bases, with 9 bases between them. This CDR3 is CASSDTGFSPLHF. DNA for the CDR3: TGTGCCAGCAGTGACACAGGGTTCTCACCCCTCCACTTT.

This clonotype occurred a few times. The chain joins TRBV2 to TRBJ2-7, with 7 bases fitting TRBD1. V was clipped by 6 bases and J by 6 bases; unmatched bases: 11. This CDR3 spans 14 amino acids. Germline assignment: CDR1 SNHLY and CDR2 FYNNEI. CDR3 region: CASSVAGQAGEQYF. CDR3 in DNA: TGTGCCAGCAGCGTGGCCGGACAGGCGGGCGAGCAGTACTTC.

This clonotype was observed many times. The V and J genes are TRBV20-1 and TRBJ2-7, with D unclear. This CDR3 region has 13 residues. Germline V gene data show CDR1 as DFQATT and CDR2 as SNEGSKA (reference sequence). Between the trimmed V and J ends, which lost 3 bases and 1 base, there was a span of 10 bases. The CDR3 protein is CSARRGGSYEQYF. CDR3 nucleotides: TGCAGTGCTAGGCGAGGTGGGTCCTACGAGCAGTACTTC.

This clonotype came up once. One end of the junction fails to match germline, which may point to a read error. The J gene is TRBJ2-3, the V gene TRBV2; possible D gene TRBD2, 6 bases. CDR1 is SNHLY and CDR2 is FYNNEI in the germline V gene. The CDR3 is made up of 16 amino acids. The CDR3 loop is CASSGPRKRVTDAQYF. CDR3 DNA: TGTGCCAGCAGTGGGCCTAGGAAGCGGGTCACAGATGCGCAGTATTTT.

The chain has TRBV15 and TRBJ2-1; D may match TRBD1 or TRBD2 (5 bases each). V dropped 3 bases and J dropped 7 bases, with 19 bases sitting between them. The CDR3 runs to 16 residues. Germline CDR1 LNHNV, CDR2 YYDKDF (reference sequence). Here the CDR3 reads CATSRWGRGDQNEQFF. CDR3 in DNA: TGTGCCACCAGCAGGTGGGGCCGAGGGGACCAAAATGAGCAGTTCTTC.

The chain couples TRBV12-3 or TRBV12-4 to TRBJ1-1; TRBD1 aligns across 9 bases. V lost 5 bases and J lost 6; bases outside the gene matches: 10. This CDR3 spans 15 amino acids. CDR3 residues: CASSDRDRVRPEAFF. The CDR3 DNA is TGTGCCAGCAGTGACCGGGACAGGGTCCGACCTGAAGCTTTCTTT.

This clonotype was recorded many times. The V and J genes are TRBV7-8 and TRBJ2-7, with a possible D match to TRBD1 (5 bases). Trimming cost V 3 bases and J 2 bases, with 17 bases left between them. Germline V lookup: CDR1 SGHVS, CDR2 FQNEAQ. This CDR3 contains 16 residues. CDR3 in DNA: TGTGCCAGCAGCTTGTCTCCAGGGTCTCCAACCTACGAGCAGTACTTC. It is translated as CASSLSPGSPTYEQYF.

This clonotype was seen ten or more times. V gene TRBV25-1 combines with J gene TRBJ1-3; D is ambiguous. This CDR3 comprises 15 residues. V was clipped by 8 bases and J by 0 bases, with 14 bases between them. The germline V gene encodes CDR1 MGHDK and CDR2 SYGVNS. CDR3 nucleotides: TGTGCCAGCGCCACCTACTCGAGCTCTGGAAACACCATATATTTT. Translating it yields CASATYSSSGNTIYF.

This clonotype was seen at least ten times. The V gene is TRBV9, the J gene TRBJ1-5; 7 bases line up with TRBD1. CDR1 and CDR2 (germline): SGDLS, YYNGEE. The length of the CDR3 is 14 residues. Trimming took 6 bases from V and 3 from J; bases not matched to a gene: 6. The CDR3 DNA reads TGTGCCAGCAACCCGGGACAGCCCAATCAGCCCCAGCATTTT. Encoded protein: CASNPGQPNQPQHF.

This clonotype showed up many times. The chain joins TRBV19 to TRBJ1-2; 11 bases match TRBD1. This CDR3 has 15 residues. Germline-derived CDR1 and CDR2 are LNHDA and SQIVND (reference sequence). Trimming took 6 bases from V and 5 from J; bases not matched to a gene: 8. This CDR3 is CASSPGQGESYGYTF. CDR3 in DNA: TGTGCCAGTAGCCCGGGACAGGGGGAGAGTTATGGCTACACCTTC. Looking up the rest from reference TRBV19 and TRBJ1-2 gives the full variable domain: DGGITQSPKYLFRKEGQNVTLSCEQNLNHDAMYWYRQDPGQGLRLIYYSQIVNDFQKGDIAEGYSVSREKKESFPLTVTSAQKNPTAFYLCASSPGQGESYGYTFGSGTRLTVV.

This clonotype occurred many times. The chain recombines TRBV5-1 with TRBJ2-1; D could derive from TRBD1 or TRBD2 (5 bases each). V shed 3 bases and J shed 3 bases, with 13 bases lying between them. The CDR3 is 15 amino acids. Germline V lookup: CDR1 SGHRS, CDR2 YFSETQ. In DNA, the CDR3 is TGCGCCAGCAGCTCAGCCGGGACGGTCTACAATGAGCAGTTCTTC. Its translation: CASSSAGTVYNEQFF.

This clonotype has more than one count but fewer than ten. The V gene is TRBV18, the J gene TRBJ2-5; 11 positions agree with TRBD1. The CDR3 is made up of 14 amino acids. Germline-derived CDR1 and CDR2 are KGHSH and LQKENI. Unmatched junction bases numbered 3, after V lost 4 bases and J lost 5 bases. This CDR3 is CASSRTGGFETQYF. CDR3 sequence (DNA): TGTGCCAGCTCACGGACAGGGGGCTTTGAGACCCAGTACTTC.